This TCR beta chain came from a study of T cell repertoires in cytomegalovirus infection. A single record per CDR3 protein comes from TCRdb applying MiXCR to the reads. The table has under 100,000 distinct CDR3 sequences, around 3.5% seen once. CDR1 and CDR2 (germline): SGHTA, FQGNSA. V gave up 1 base and J gave up 6 bases; unmatched junction bases: 8. This CDR3 has 17 amino acids. This clonotype was counted at least ten times. The receptor was derived from a human donor in good health (CMV status not recorded). Some clones in this sample may be carry-over from other donors' samples. Input material: PBMCs. The chain joins TRBV7-2 to TRBJ2-3, with 12 nucleotides matching TRBD2. The CDR3 DNA reads TGTGCCAGCAGCTTAGTTCCCCTAGCGGGGGGGTCGGATACGCAGTATTTT. Translating gives CASSLVPLAGGSDTQYF.